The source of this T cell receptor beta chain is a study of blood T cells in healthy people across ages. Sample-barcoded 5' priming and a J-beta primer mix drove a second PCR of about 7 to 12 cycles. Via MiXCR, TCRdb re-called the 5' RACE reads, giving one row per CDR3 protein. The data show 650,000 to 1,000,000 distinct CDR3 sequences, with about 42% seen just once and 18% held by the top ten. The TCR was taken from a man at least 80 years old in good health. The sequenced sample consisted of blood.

CDR3 nucleotides: TGTGCCAGCAGTCCGAGCGGGATGGGCACAGATACGCAGTATTTT. Translated: CASSPSGMGTDTQYF. V is TRBV28 and J is TRBJ2-3; 7 bases match TRBD2. The CDR3 has 15 amino acids. In germline, CDR1 is MDHEN, CDR2 SYDVKM. J was trimmed by 1 base and V by 5 bases; bases with no gene match: 6.